This T cell receptor beta chain is from a study of blood T cell repertoires in COVID-19. V gave up 4 bases and J gave up 0 bases; unmatched junction bases: 7. CDR1 is SGHRS, CDR2 YFSETQ, per germline. This CDR3 is 16 amino acids long. Participants spanned ages about 18 to 95 years and resided in some 22 US areas. Categorization into cohorts depended on clinical history that participants reported. TCRdb keeps only in-frame clones here, not all; method: immunoSEQ multiplex PCR. In the table there are about 160,000 clones, approximately 87% of which are singletons. The V call is TRBV5-1, the J call TRBJ1-3, with 7 bases fitting TRBD1. Material for sequencing was PBMCs or T cells enriched from blood (not recorded which). This clonotype originated in a woman aged 45-65 years who had recovered from COVID-19. CDR3 residues: CASSDGGTDSGNTIYF. In DNA, the CDR3 is TGCGCCAGCAGCGATGGGGGGACAGACTCTGGAAACACCATATATTTT.